This T cell receptor (beta chain) emerged from a study of identical twins. TCRdb re-derived calls from the 5' RACE reads in MiXCR, one entry per CDR3 protein. The sample shows some 320,000 distinct CDR3 sequences, about 12% of them seen only once. This clonotype was seen repeatedly, ten times or more. The antigen remains unidentified. Study-wide results and limits: Modelling underestimated the level of out-of-frame TCR alpha sharing observed in monozygotic twins.

These sequences were also reported in another study, on yellow fever vaccine responses in identical twins.

Sample: CD8+ T cells sorted from blood. The TCR sequence derives from a woman between 18 and 29 years old in good health.

The CDR3 bases are TGTGCCAGCAGTTTATTGGGCGATGAGCAGTTCTTC. Protein: CASSLLGDEQFF. The chain joins TRBV12-3 or TRBV12-4 to TRBJ2-1, with D unclear. The CDR3 extends over 12 amino acids. V lost 2 bases and J lost 8, with 7 bases in between.